This T cell receptor (beta chain) derives from a study of cytomegalovirus exposure and HLA in healthy donors. The study's findings and limits: It was reported that the classifier diagnosed cytomegalovirus status with high specificity and sensitivity in both the original and validation cohorts. Upon later analysis, HLA-associated TCR beta chains proved more clonally expanded than other, equally common chains. Earlier analysis found most TCR beta V segments productive about 90% or about 30% of the time.

This clone was observed a single time. What it binds is unknown. 13 Jbeta primers and 60 Vbeta primers were used for the PCR. Assay: immunoSEQ multiplex PCR; the TCRdb copy retains only in-frame clones and omits some. The sample shows some 140,000 clones, approximately 60% of them seen only once. The sample taken for sequencing was PBMCs. This TCR derives from a woman aged 40 to 50 in good health and CMV-seronegative.

CDR3 residues: CASSTRTLNIQYF. The CDR3 DNA sequence: TGTGCCAGCAGCACTCGGACTTTAAACATTCAGTACTTC. The V call is TRBV5-8, the J call TRBJ2-4; possibly TRBD2 for D (5 bases). The V gene lost 4 bases and the J gene lost 6 bases, with 11 bases spanning the gap. Germline loops: CDR1 SGHTS, CDR2 YDEGEE. The CDR3 has 13 residues.